These T cell receptor beta chains were read from a single sample in a study of blood T cell repertoires in COVID-19. The repertoire was sequenced with immunoSEQ multiplex PCR; TCRdb's copy has only in-frame clones and lacks some. The data contain roughly 230,000 clones, around 80% of them singletons. The sample was peripheral blood. The receptors shown here come from a man aged 40-49 years with active or convalescent COVID-19. CDR3s include the opening cysteine and the closing phenylalanine or tryptophan. Each record gives: clone size, V gene, J gene, D gene, CDR3 DNA, CDR3 protein. The D gene is left open where the match is weak. Not all rows give a size; the values are once, few, many and, for expanded clones, a class.

size: .
V: TRBV7-9
J: TRBJ2-7
D: .
DNA: TGTGCCAGCAGCTCGGAGTTAGTCGGATACGAGCAGTACTTC
CDR3: CASSSELVGYEQYF

size: .
V: TRBV30
J: TRBJ1-1
D: .
DNA: TGTGCCTGGGGGGAGGGCAACACTGAAGCTTTCTTT
CDR3: CAWGEGNTEAFF

size: .
V: TRBV19
J: TRBJ1-2
D: TRBD1
DNA: TGTGCCAGTAGTACGGACAGGTGGGACTATGGCTACACCTTC
CDR3: CASSTDRWDYGYTF

size: .
V: TRBV19
J: TRBJ2-2
D: TRBD1
DNA: TGTGCCAGTTCGGAGGACAGGGCAAACACCGGGGAGCTGTTTTTT
CDR3: CASSEDRANTGELFF

size: few
V: TRBV10-3
J: TRBJ2-5
D: TRBD1
DNA: TGTGCCATCAGTGAGTCGACAGGGGAAGAGACCCAGTACTTC
CDR3: CAISESTGEETQYF

size: few
V: TRBV11-3
J: TRBJ1-2
D: TRBD1
DNA: TGTGCCAGCAGCTTAGGAGGACAGGCCCCCTATGGCTACACCTTC
CDR3: CASSLGGQAPYGYTF

size: .
V: TRBV7-9
J: TRBJ2-5
D: .
DNA: TGTGCCAGCAGCTTATCATTAGGGGGTCAGGGAATAACCCAAGAGACCCAGTACTTC
CDR3: CASSLSLGGQGITQETQYF

size: once
V: TRBV15
J: TRBJ1-4
D: .
DNA: TGTGCCACCAGCAGGTTGACCTCAGGGGCTGGAGAAAAACTGTTTTTT
CDR3: CATSRLTSGAGEKLFF

size: .
V: TRBV2
J: TRBJ2-3
D: .
DNA: TGTGCCAGCTCCACGGGACAAGTCGGCACAGATACGCAGTATTTT
CDR3: CASSTGQVGTDTQYF

size: .
V: TRBV6-1
J: TRBJ2-7
D: .
DNA: TGTGCCAGCAGTTCCGGGACTCCGGGATTCTACGAGCAGTACTTC
CDR3: CASSSGTPGFYEQYF

size: .
V: TRBV6-2/TRBV6-3
J: TRBJ1-2
D: .
DNA: TGTGCCAGCAGTCGTGACAGCTATGGCTACACCTTC
CDR3: CASSRDSYGYTF

size: .
V: TRBV18
J: TRBJ1-2
D: .
DNA: TGTGCCAGCTCAATTGACAGTAACTATGGCTACACCTTC
CDR3: CASSIDSNYGYTF

size: .
V: TRBV9
J: TRBJ2-2
D: .
DNA: TGTGCCAGCGGGCTACTAGGCGGGGAGCTGTTTTTT
CDR3: CASGLLGGELFF

size: .
V: TRBV12-3/TRBV12-4
J: TRBJ1-5
D: .
DNA: TGTGCCAGCAGTTTAACAGATTATCAGCCCCAGCATTTT
CDR3: CASSLTDYQPQHF

size: .
V: TRBV4-3
J: TRBJ1-2
D: .
DNA: TGCGCCAGCAGCCAAGACCTCAGCTATGGCTACACCTTC
CDR3: CASSQDLSYGYTF

size: .
V: TRBV5-4
J: TRBJ1-2
D: .
DNA: TGTGCCAGCAGATGGGGTGGAGGCCCGATGGGCTACACCTTC
CDR3: CASRWGGGPMGYTF

size: .
V: TRBV4-1
J: TRBJ2-7
D: TRBD2
DNA: TGCGCCAGCAGCCAAGGGTCCAGCGGGGGGGCCTTCTTCGACGAGCAGTACTTC
CDR3: CASSQGSSGGAFFDEQYF

size: .
V: TRBV28
J: TRBJ1-5
D: .
DNA: TGTGCCAGCCTCTTTGGCAGGACGGCCGGGAGGCAGCCCCAGCATTTT
CDR3: CASLFGRTAGRQPQHF

size: .
V: TRBV25-1
J: TRBJ2-1
D: TRBD2
DNA: TGTGCCAGCAGGGTAGCGGGGGGCTCCTACAATGAGCAGTTCTTC
CDR3: CASRVAGGSYNEQFF

size: .
V: TRBV4-2
J: TRBJ1-5
D: .
DNA: TGTGCCAGCAGCCAAGATTGGGGAGGCAATCAGCCCCAGCATTTT
CDR3: CASSQDWGGNQPQHF

size: .
V: TRBV7-2
J: TRBJ2-7
D: TRBD1
DNA: TGTGCCAGCAGGCGTTTTGGACAGGGAAGCTACGAGCAGTACTTC
CDR3: CASRRFGQGSYEQYF

size: .
V: TRBV7-2
J: TRBJ2-3
D: .
DNA: TGTGCCACGAGTCTGGGCACAGATACGCAGTATTTT
CDR3: CATSLGTDTQYF

size: few
V: TRBV3-1/TRBV3-2
J: TRBJ2-7
D: TRBD1
DNA: TGTGCCAGCAGCCAAGATATAGGGGGCGCAAGCTCCTACGAGCAGTACTTC
CDR3: CASSQDIGGASSYEQYF

size: .
V: TRBV11-3
J: TRBJ2-3
D: TRBD2
DNA: TGTGCCAGCAGCTTCGGGACTAGCCTGGATACGCAGTATTTT
CDR3: CASSFGTSLDTQYF

size: .
V: TRBV7-2
J: TRBJ2-7
D: TRBD1
DNA: TGTGCCAGCAGCTCGGGACAGGGATCCTACGAGCAGTACTTC
CDR3: CASSSGQGSYEQYF

size: .
V: TRBV7-9
J: TRBJ1-6
D: .
DNA: TGTGCCAGCAGCCCTTTTGAGGTAAACTCACCCCTCCACTTT
CDR3: CASSPFEVNSPLHF

size: .
V: TRBV7-2
J: TRBJ2-5
D: .
DNA: TGTGCCAGCAGCTTAGTGGGACTCGGGAAGACCCAGTACTTC
CDR3: CASSLVGLGKTQYF

size: .
V: TRBV5-1
J: TRBJ2-3
D: TRBD2
DNA: TGCGCCAGCAGCTTGGCCCCGGGGGGGTTCACAGATACGCAGTATTTT
CDR3: CASSLAPGGFTDTQYF

size: .
V: TRBV7-2
J: TRBJ2-5
D: .
DNA: TGTGCCAGCAGGGGGGAGGATTTCGGGGAGACCCAGTACTTC
CDR3: CASRGEDFGETQYF

size: .
V: TRBV27
J: TRBJ1-5
D: .
DNA: TGTGCCACCCGGCGGGCGGCCTATAGCAATCAGCCCCAGCATTTT
CDR3: CATRRAAYSNQPQHF

size: once
V: TRBV7-2
J: TRBJ2-1
D: TRBD1
DNA: TGTGCCAGCAGCCCCGGACAGGGGTCCTACAATGAGCAGTTCTTC
CDR3: CASSPGQGSYNEQFF

size: .
V: TRBV6-2/TRBV6-3
J: TRBJ2-3
D: .
DNA: TGTGCCAGCAGCCGACGACTGAGAACAGATACGCAGTATTTT
CDR3: CASSRRLRTDTQYF

size: .
V: TRBV18
J: TRBJ2-2
D: .
DNA: TGTGCCAGCTCCCTCTGGCAGGAAGGCGGGGAGCTGTTTTTT
CDR3: CASSLWQEGGELFF

size: .
V: TRBV28
J: TRBJ2-6
D: .
DNA: TGTGCCAGCAGTTTAACCTCTAGAAGAGTGGGGGCCAACGTCCTGACTTTC
CDR3: CASSLTSRRVGANVLTF

size: .
V: TRBV11-2
J: TRBJ1-6
D: .
DNA: TGTGCCAGCAGCTCAGCAGGTTTAGATTCACCCCTCCACTTT
CDR3: CASSSAGLDSPLHF

size: .
V: TRBV28
J: TRBJ1-1
D: TRBD1
DNA: TGTGCCAGCAGTCGGGACAGGTCAGAAGCTTTCTTT
CDR3: CASSRDRSEAFF

size: .
V: TRBV28
J: TRBJ2-7
D: TRBD2
DNA: TGTGCCAGCAATCCCTTAGCGGGGGTCTACGAGCAGTACTTC
CDR3: CASNPLAGVYEQYF

size: .
V: TRBV6-5
J: TRBJ1-5
D: TRBD1
DNA: TGTGCCAGCAGACCGCACAGGGGTAATCAGCCCCAGCATTTT
CDR3: CASRPHRGNQPQHF

size: .
V: TRBV27
J: TRBJ1-2
D: TRBD1
DNA: TGTGCCAGCAGCCCCGGGGCCGACAGGGGGTTTGGCTACACCTTC
CDR3: CASSPGADRGFGYTF

size: .
V: TRBV28
J: TRBJ2-2
D: .
DNA: TGTGCCAGCAGTTCAATAGGGGGAAGGGCCACCGGGGAGCTGTTTTTT
CDR3: CASSSIGGRATGELFF

size: .
V: TRBV2
J: TRBJ1-2
D: TRBD1
DNA: TGTGCCAGCAGTGATGGGACAGGGATCTATGGCTACACCTTC
CDR3: CASSDGTGIYGYTF

size: .
V: TRBV5-1
J: TRBJ2-7
D: .
DNA: TGCGCCAGCAGCTTGGCAGGGGTCAGCTCCTACGAGCAGTACTTC
CDR3: CASSLAGVSSYEQYF

size: .
V: TRBV29-1
J: TRBJ2-4
D: .
DNA: TGCAGCGTTGTAGCCGGGGCCAAAAACATTCAGTACTTC
CDR3: CSVVAGAKNIQYF

size: .
V: TRBV19
J: TRBJ1-4
D: TRBD1
DNA: TGTGCCAGTAGTCCTCCCGGGACAGGGGGTGAAAAACTGTTTTTT
CDR3: CASSPPGTGGEKLFF